This T cell receptor beta chain appears in the sequencing data of a study of T-cell memory formation after mild COVID-19. Using its own MiXCR run on the 5' RACE reads, TCRdb lists one record per CDR3 protein. The sample lists 75,000 to 90,000 distinct CDR3 sequences; over 11% were seen once. The CDR3 sequence is 14 residues long. Germline V CDR1 and CDR2: MNHEY, SMNVEV (reference sequence). V lost 6 bases to trimming and J lost 3 bases; unmatched junction nucleotides: 7. The chain has TRBV27 and TRBJ1-1, with TRBD1 matching 7 bases. The sequenced sample was PBMCs or a T cell subset sorted from them (not recorded which). The clonotype originates from an adult woman who had mild COVID-19 (a few samples of this study predate the infection). Cell type and time point are not known. The CDR3 DNA sequence: TGTGCCAGCAGGGACCCAGGGGGGTACACTGAAGCTTTCTTT. This codes for CASRDPGGYTEAFF.